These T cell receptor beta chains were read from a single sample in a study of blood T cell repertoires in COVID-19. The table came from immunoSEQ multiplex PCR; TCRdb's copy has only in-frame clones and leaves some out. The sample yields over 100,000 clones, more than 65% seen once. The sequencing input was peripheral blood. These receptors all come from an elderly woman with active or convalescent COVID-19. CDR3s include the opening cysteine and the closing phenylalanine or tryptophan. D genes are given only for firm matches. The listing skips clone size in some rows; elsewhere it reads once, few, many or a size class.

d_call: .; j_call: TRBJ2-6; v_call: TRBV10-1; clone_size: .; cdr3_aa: CASRTGANVLTF; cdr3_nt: TGCGCCAGCAGGACAGGGGCCAACGTCCTGACTTTC
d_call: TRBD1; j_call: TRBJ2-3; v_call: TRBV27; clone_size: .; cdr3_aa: CASSPRQGSTDTQYF; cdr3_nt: TGTGCCAGCAGTCCTCGACAGGGAAGCACAGATACGCAGTATTTT
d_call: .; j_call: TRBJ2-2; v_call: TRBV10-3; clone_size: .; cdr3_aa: CAISPAPRDTGELFF; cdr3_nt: TGTGCCATCAGTCCCGCACCCAGGGACACCGGGGAGCTGTTTTTT
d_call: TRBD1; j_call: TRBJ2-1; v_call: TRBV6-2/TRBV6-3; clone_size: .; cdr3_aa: CASSRQGIGYNEQFF; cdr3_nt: TGTGCCAGCAGTCGACAGGGTATTGGGTACAATGAGCAGTTCTTC
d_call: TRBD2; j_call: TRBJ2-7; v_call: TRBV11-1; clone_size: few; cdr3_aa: CASSLQLASSYEQYF; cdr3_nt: TGTGCCAGCAGCTTACAACTAGCGAGCTCCTACGAGCAGTACTTC
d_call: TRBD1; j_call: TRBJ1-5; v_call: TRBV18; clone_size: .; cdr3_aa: CASSPGTGGESNQPQHF; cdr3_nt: TGTGCCAGCTCACCCGGGACAGGGGGCGAGAGCAATCAGCCCCAGCATTTT
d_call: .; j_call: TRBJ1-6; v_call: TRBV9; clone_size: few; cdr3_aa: CASSVAGRRGSSPLHF; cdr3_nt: TGTGCCAGCAGCGTAGCTGGACGGAGGGGTAGTTCACCCCTCCACTTT
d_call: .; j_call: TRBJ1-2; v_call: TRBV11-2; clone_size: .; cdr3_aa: CASSPRRPGDGYTF; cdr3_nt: TGTGCCAGCAGCCCCCGTAGACCAGGGGATGGCTACACCTTC
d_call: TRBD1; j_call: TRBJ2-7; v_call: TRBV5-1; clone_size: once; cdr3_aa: CASSTGQGSYEQYF; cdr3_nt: TGCGCCAGCAGCACCGGACAGGGATCCTACGAGCAGTACTTC
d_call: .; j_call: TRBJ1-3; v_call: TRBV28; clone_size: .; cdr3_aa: CASRQTVSGNTIYF; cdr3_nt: TGTGCCAGCAGACAGACAGTGTCTGGAAACACCATATATTTT
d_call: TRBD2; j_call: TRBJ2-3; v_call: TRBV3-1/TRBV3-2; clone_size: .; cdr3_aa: CASGPGLNTDTQYF; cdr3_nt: TGTGCCAGCGGACCGGGACTAAACACAGATACGCAGTATTTT
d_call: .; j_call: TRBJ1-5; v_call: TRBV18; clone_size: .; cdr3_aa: CASSLSGVGVSQPQHF; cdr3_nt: TGTGCCAGCTCACTTAGCGGGGTAGGGGTCAGCCAGCCCCAGCATTTT
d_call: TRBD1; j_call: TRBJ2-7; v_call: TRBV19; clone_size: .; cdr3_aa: CASRTGVEQYF; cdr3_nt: TGTGCCAGTAGGACAGGGGTCGAGCAGTACTTC
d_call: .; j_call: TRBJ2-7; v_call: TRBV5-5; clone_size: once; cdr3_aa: CASSLELAIGEQYF; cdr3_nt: TGTGCCAGCAGCTTGGAACTAGCTATAGGGGAGCAGTACTTC
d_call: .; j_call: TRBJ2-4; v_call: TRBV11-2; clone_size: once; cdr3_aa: CASSFLLAKNIQYF; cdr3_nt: TGTGCCAGCAGCTTTTTATTAGCCAAAAACATTCAGTACTTC
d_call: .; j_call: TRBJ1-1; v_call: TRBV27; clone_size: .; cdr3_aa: CASSRSIIQTLNTEAFF; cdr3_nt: TGTGCCAGCAGTCGCTCAATTATACAGACCCTGAACACTGAAGCTTTCTTT
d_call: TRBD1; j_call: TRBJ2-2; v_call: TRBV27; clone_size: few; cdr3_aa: CASRRTGPTGELFF; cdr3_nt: TGTGCCAGCAGAAGGACAGGGCCCACCGGGGAGCTGTTTTTT
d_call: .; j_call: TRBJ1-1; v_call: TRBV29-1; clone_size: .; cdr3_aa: CSVGQERGWNTEAFF; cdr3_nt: TGCAGCGTGGGGCAGGAGAGGGGGTGGAACACTGAAGCTTTCTTT
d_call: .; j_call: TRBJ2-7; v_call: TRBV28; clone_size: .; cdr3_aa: CASSFTRPTYEQYF; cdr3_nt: TGTGCCAGCAGTTTCACTAGACCTACCTACGAGCAGTACTTC
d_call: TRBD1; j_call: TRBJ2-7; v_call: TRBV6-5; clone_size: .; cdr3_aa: CASSSDRGSYEQYF; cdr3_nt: TGTGCCAGCAGTTCCGACAGGGGATCCTACGAGCAGTACTTC
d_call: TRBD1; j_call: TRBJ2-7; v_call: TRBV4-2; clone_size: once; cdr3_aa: CASSQEGTGNSYEQYF; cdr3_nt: TGTGCCAGCAGCCAAGAGGGGACAGGCAACTCCTACGAGCAGTACTTC
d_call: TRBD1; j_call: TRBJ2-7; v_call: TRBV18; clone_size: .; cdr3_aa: CASSPGGQGNEQYF; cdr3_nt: TGTGCCAGCTCACCGGGCGGACAGGGGAACGAGCAGTACTTC
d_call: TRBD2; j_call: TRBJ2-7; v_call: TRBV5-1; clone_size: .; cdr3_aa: CASSLVAGVQYEQYF; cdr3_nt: TGCGCCAGCAGCTTAGTAGCGGGAGTTCAGTACGAGCAGTACTTC
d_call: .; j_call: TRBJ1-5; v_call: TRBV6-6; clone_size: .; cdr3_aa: CASSSSSGRLVGPQHF; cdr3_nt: TGTGCCAGCAGTTCAAGTTCTGGTCGGTTGGTTGGGCCCCAGCATTTT
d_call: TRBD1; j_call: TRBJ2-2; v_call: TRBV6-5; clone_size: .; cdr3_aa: CASRPGQRSPGELFF; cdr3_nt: TGTGCCAGCAGACCGGGACAGAGGTCCCCCGGGGAGCTGTTTTTT
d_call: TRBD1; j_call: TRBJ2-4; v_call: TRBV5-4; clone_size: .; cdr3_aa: CASSLAKTGVQYF; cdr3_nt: TGTGCCAGCAGCTTGGCCAAGACAGGGGTTCAGTACTTC
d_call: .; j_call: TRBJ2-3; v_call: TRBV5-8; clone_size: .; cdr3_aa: CASSLGGISTDTQYF; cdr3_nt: TGTGCCAGCAGCTTGGGCGGGATTAGCACAGATACGCAGTATTTT
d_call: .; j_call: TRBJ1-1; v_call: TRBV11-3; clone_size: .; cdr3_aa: CASSIDRLTEAFF; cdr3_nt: TGTGCCAGCAGCATTGACAGGCTAACTGAAGCTTTCTTT
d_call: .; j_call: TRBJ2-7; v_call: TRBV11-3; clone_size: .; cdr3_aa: CASSFGAGEQYF; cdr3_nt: TGTGCCAGCAGCTTTGGAGCCGGCGAGCAGTACTTC
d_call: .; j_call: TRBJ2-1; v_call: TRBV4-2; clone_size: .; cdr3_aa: CASSQEASGSYNEQFF; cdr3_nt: TGTGCCAGCAGCCAAGAGGCTAGTGGCTCCTACAATGAGCAGTTCTTC
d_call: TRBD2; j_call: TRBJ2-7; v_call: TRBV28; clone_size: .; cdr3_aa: CASSLAGDTKNEQYF; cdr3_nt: TGTGCCAGCAGTTTAGCGGGAGATACGAAAAACGAGCAGTACTTC
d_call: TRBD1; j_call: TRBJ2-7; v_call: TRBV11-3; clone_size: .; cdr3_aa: CASSPAGTGGYEQYF; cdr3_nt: TGTGCCAGCAGCCCAGCCGGGACAGGGGGTTACGAGCAGTACTTC
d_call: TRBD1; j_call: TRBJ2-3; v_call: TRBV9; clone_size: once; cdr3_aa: CASRAGTGLGTDTQYF; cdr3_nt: TGTGCCAGCAGGGCCGGGACAGGGTTGGGCACAGATACGCAGTATTTT
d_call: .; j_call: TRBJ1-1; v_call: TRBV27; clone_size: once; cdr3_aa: CASSPETAINTEAFF; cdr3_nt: TGTGCCAGCAGTCCGGAGACAGCGATTAACACTGAAGCTTTCTTT
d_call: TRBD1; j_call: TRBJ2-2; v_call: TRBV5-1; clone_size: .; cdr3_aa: CASRQGSNTGELFF; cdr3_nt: TGCGCCAGCCGACAGGGCTCAAACACCGGGGAGCTGTTTTTT
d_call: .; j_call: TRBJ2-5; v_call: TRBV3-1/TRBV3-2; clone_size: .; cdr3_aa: CASSRLGVETQYF; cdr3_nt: TGTGCCAGCAGCCGTTTAGGGGTAGAGACCCAGTACTTC
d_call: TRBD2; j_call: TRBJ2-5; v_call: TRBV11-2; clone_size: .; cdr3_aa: CASSANPGTSGGTQYF; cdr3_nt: TGTGCCAGCAGCGCGAATCCCGGGACTAGCGGTGGGACCCAGTACTTC
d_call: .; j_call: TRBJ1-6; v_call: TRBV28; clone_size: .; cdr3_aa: CASSLSGSPLHF; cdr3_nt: TGTGCCAGCAGTTTAAGCGGCTCACCCCTCCACTTT
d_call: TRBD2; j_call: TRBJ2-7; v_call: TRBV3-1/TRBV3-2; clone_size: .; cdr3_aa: CASSQDPSLAGRGPYEQYF; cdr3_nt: TGTGCCAGCAGCCAAGATCCTAGTCTAGCGGGAAGGGGACCCTACGAGCAGTACTTC
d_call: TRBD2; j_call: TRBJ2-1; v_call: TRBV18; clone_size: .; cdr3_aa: CASSPRLAGVYNEQFF; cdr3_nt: TGTGCCAGCTCCCCCAGACTAGCGGGGGTGTACAATGAGCAGTTCTTC
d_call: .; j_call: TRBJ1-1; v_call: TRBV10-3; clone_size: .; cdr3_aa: CAIRNRENTEAFF; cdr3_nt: TGTGCCATCAGAAACAGGGAGAACACTGAAGCTTTCTTT
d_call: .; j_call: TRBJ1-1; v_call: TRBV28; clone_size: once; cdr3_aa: CASSLPVGQGNTEAFF; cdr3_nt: TGTGCCAGCAGTTTACCGGTGGGGCAGGGGAACACTGAAGCTTTCTTT
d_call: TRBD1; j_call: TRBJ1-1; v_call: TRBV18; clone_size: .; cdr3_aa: CASSPPKGQGAQGSTEAFF; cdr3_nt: TGTGCCAGCTCACCACCGAAGGGACAGGGGGCGCAGGGGTCCACTGAAGCTTTCTTT
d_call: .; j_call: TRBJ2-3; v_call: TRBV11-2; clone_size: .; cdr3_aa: CASSLGGGGVADTQYF; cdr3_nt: TGTGCCAGCAGCCTCGGGGGAGGAGGGGTCGCAGATACGCAGTATTTT
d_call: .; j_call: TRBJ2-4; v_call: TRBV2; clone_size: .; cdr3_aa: CASSLSRDTARKNIQYF; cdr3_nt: TGTGCCAGCAGCCTGTCTAGGGACACGGCAAGAAAAAACATTCAGTACTTC
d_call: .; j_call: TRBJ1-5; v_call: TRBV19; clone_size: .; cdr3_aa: CASSLQINQPQHF; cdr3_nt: TGTGCCAGTAGTTTACAGATCAATCAGCCCCAGCATTTT
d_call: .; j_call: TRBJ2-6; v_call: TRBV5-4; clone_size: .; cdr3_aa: CASSRERMSGANVLTF; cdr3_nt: TGTGCCAGCAGCAGGGAGCGAATGTCTGGGGCCAACGTCCTGACTTTC
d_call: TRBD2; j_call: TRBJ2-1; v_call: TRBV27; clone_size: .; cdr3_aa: CASSSRRTSGSHYNEQFF; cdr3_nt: TGTGCCAGCAGTTCACGACGGACTAGCGGGAGTCACTACAATGAGCAGTTCTTC
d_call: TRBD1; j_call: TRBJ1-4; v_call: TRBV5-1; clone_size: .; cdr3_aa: CASSWGQAGLTNEKLFF; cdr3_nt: TGCGCCAGCAGCTGGGGACAGGCGGGTTTAACTAATGAAAAACTGTTTTTT
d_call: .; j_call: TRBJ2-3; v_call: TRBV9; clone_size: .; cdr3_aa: CASSAGAREDSDTQYF; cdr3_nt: TGTGCCAGCAGCGCCGGGGCGAGGGAGGACTCAGATACGCAGTATTTT
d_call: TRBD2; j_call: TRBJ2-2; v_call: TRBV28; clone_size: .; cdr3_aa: CASSAVAGTGELFF; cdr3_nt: TGTGCCAGCAGTGCTGTAGCGGGGACCGGGGAGCTGTTTTTT
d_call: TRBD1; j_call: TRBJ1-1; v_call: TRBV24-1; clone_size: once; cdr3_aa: CATRRGQGVGDTEAFF; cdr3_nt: TGTGCCACCAGGAGGGGACAGGGGGTCGGAGACACTGAAGCTTTCTTT
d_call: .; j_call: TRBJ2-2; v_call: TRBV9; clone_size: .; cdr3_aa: CASSVGGGLNTGELFF; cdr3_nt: TGTGCCAGCAGCGTTGGAGGGGGCCTTAACACCGGGGAGCTGTTTTTT